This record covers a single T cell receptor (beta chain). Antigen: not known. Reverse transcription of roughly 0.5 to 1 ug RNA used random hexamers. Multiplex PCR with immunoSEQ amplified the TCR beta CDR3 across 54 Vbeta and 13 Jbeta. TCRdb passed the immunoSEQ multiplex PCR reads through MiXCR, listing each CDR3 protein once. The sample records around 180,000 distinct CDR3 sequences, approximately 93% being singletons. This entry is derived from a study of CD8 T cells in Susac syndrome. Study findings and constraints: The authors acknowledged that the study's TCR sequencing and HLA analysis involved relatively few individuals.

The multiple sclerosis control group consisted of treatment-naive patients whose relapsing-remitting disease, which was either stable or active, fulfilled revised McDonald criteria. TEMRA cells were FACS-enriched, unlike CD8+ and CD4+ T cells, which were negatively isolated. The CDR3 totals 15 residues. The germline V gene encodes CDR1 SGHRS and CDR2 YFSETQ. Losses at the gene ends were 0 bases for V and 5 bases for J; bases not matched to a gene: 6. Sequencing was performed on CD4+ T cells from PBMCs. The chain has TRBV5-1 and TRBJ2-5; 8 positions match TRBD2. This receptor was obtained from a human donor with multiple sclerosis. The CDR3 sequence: CASSLVASGSETQYF. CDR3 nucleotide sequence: TGCGCCAGCAGCTTGGTCGCTAGCGGGTCGGAGACCCAGTACTTC. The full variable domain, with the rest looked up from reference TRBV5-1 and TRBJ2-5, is KAGVTQTPRYLIKTRGQQVTLSCSPISGHRSVSWYQQTPGQGLQFLFEYFSETQRNKGNFPGRFSGRQFSNSRSEMNVSTLELGDSALYLCASSLVASGSETQYFGPGTRLLVL.